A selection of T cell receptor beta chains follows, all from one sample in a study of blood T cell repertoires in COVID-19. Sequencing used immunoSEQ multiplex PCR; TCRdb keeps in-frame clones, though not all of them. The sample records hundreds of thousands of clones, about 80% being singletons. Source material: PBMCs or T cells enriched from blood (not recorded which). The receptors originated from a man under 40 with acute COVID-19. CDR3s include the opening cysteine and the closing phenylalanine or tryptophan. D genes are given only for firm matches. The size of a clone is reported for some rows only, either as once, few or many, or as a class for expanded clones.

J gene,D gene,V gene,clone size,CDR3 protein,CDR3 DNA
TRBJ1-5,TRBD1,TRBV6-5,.,CASSRTGVGNQPQHF,TGTGCCAGCAGCAGAACAGGGGTGGGCAATCAGCCCCAGCATTTT
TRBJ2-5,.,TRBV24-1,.,CATSDLWGPLLAQYF,TGTGCCACCAGTGATTTGTGGGGCCCTCTGCTCGCCCAGTACTTC
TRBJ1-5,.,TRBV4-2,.,CASSPLQESNQPQHF,TGTGCCAGCAGCCCCCTACAGGAAAGCAATCAGCCCCAGCATTTT
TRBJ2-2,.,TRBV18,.,CASSRSPEFTGELFF,TGTGCCAGCTCACGGTCTCCCGAGTTCACCGGGGAGCTGTTTTTT
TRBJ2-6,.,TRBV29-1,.,CSVDTGANVLTF,TGCAGCGTGGACACTGGGGCCAACGTCCTGACTTTC
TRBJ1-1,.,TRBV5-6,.,CASSPGGGLDTEAFF,TGTGCCAGCAGCCCCGGGGGGGGGCTGGACACTGAAGCTTTCTTT
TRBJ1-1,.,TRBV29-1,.,CSAEEPNTEAFF,TGCAGCGCAGAGGAACCGAACACTGAAGCTTTCTTT
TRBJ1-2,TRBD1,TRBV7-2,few,CASSLGQGAVGYTF,TGTGCCAGCAGCTTAGGACAGGGGGCGGTCGGCTACACCTTC
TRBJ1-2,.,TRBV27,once,CASGTSSVYGYTF,TGTGCCAGCGGGACTTCGAGTGTTTATGGCTACACCTTC
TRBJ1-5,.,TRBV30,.,CAWNRGSNQPQHF,TGTGCCTGGAATCGGGGAAGCAATCAGCCCCAGCATTTT
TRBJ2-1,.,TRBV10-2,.,CASSNGLAHEQFF,TGCGCCAGCAGTAATGGGCTAGCCCATGAGCAGTTCTTC
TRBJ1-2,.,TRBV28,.,CASSSRLFDVGYGYTF,TGTGCCAGCAGTTCGAGGCTTTTCGATGTTGGGTATGGCTACACCTTC
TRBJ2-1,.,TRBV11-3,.,CASSQDRALYNEQFF,TGTGCCAGCAGCCAGGACAGAGCCCTATACAATGAGCAGTTCTTC
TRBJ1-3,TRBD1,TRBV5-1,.,CASRDTGGSGNTIYF,TGTGCCAGCAGGGATACAGGGGGCTCTGGAAACACCATATATTTT
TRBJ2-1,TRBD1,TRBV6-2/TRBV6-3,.,CASSFLGTGVSNEQFF,TGTGCCAGCAGTTTCCTCGGGACAGGGGTATCCAATGAGCAGTTCTTC
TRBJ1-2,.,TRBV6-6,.,CASSNTTAAGYTF,TGTGCCAGCAGTAACACGACAGCAGCTGGCTACACCTTC
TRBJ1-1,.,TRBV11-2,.,CASSALAGLNTEAFF,TGTGCCAGCAGCGCGTTAGCCGGGTTGAACACTGAAGCTTTCTTT
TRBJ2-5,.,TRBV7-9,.,CASSETWETQYF,TGTGCCAGCAGCGAAACATGGGAGACCCAGTACTTC
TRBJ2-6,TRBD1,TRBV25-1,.,CASSQQGARGANVLTF,TGTGCCAGCAGTCAACAGGGGGCGCGCGGGGCCAACGTCCTGACTTTC
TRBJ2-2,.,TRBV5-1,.,CASSLALGDNGELFF,TGCGCCAGCAGCTTGGCTCTGGGGGACAACGGGGAGCTGTTTTTT
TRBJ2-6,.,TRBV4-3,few,CASSQVASGLSGANVLTF,TGCGCCAGCAGCCAAGTCGCGTCAGGCCTCTCTGGGGCCAACGTCCTGACTTTC
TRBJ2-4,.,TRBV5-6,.,CASSLVPRDIQYF,TGTGCCAGCAGCTTGGTTCCTCGGGACATTCAGTACTTC
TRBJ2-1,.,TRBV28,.,CASSLTGAYNEQFF,TGTGCCAGCAGTTTAACCGGGGCCTACAATGAGCAGTTCTTC
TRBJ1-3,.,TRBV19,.,CATRADGLSGNTIYF,TGTGCCACTAGAGCGGACGGCCTCTCGGGAAACACCATATATTTT
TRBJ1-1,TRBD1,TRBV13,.,CASSAEDRGEAFF,TGTGCCAGCAGCGCCGAGGACAGGGGTGAAGCTTTCTTT
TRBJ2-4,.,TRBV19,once,CASSITQDPRTVLAKNIQYF,TGTGCCAGTAGTATCACCCAGGACCCTCGGACAGTACTAGCCAAAAACATTCAGTACTTC
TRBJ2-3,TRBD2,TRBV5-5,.,CASSRGLPSTDTQYF,TGTGCCAGCAGCCGGGGACTACCGAGCACAGATACGCAGTATTTT
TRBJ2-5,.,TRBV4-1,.,CASSHALLQETQYF,TGCGCCAGCAGCCACGCCCTACTCCAAGAGACCCAGTACTTC
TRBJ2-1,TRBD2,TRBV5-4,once,CASSPRVAGNNEQFF,TGTGCCAGCAGCCCCCGGGTAGCGGGGAACAATGAGCAGTTCTTC
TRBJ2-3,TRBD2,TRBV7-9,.,CANGTSGQSDTQYF,TGTGCCAACGGGACTAGCGGACAATCGGATACGCAGTATTTT
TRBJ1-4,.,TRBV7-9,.,CASSLAGGVTNEKLFF,TGTGCCAGCAGCTTAGCCGGGGGAGTAACTAATGAAAAACTGTTTTTT
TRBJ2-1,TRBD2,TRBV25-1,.,CASGNGTTYNEQFF,TGTGCCAGCGGGAACGGGACTACCTACAATGAGCAGTTCTTC
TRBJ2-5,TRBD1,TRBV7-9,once,CASSTSPGQGTETQYF,TGTGCCAGCAGCACCTCTCCGGGACAGGGAACGGAGACCCAGTACTTC
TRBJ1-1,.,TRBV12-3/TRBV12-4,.,CASKYKSGTEAFF,TGTGCCAGCAAGTATAAGAGTGGCACTGAAGCTTTCTTT
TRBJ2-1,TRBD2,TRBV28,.,CASSLTGTSLYEQFF,TGTGCCAGCAGTCTCACCGGGACTAGTCTTTATGAGCAGTTCTTC
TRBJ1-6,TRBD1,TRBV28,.,CASSLTGGASPLHF,TGTGCCAGCAGTTTGACAGGGGGCGCTTCACCCCTCCACTTT
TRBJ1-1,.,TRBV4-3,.,CASSQVTYAGTEAFF,TGCGCCAGCAGCCAAGTTACCTACGCGGGGACTGAAGCTTTCTTT
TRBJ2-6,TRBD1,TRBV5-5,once,CASRGQGAIGANVLTF,TGTGCCAGCAGGGGACAGGGGGCGATTGGGGCCAACGTCCTGACTTTC
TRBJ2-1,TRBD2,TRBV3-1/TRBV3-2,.,CASSRLSRGGSFGNEQFF,TGTGCCAGCAGCCGACTTAGTCGGGGGGGCTCTTTCGGGAATGAGCAGTTCTTC
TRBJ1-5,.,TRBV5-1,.,CASSSDSYSNQPQHF,TGCGCCAGCAGCTCAGACAGTTATAGCAATCAGCCCCAGCATTTT
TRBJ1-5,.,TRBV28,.,CASSFAAGGNQPQHF,TGTGCCAGCAGTTTCGCCGCGGGGGGCAATCAGCCCCAGCATTTT